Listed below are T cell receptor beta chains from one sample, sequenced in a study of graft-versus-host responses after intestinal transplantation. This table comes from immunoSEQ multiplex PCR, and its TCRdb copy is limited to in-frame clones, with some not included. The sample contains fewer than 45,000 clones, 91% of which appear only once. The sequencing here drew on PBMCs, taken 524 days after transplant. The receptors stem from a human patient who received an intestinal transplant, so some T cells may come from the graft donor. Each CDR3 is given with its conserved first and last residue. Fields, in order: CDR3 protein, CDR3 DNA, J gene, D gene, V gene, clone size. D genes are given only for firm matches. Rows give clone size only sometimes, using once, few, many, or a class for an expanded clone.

CAWRGLAGRYEQYF | TGTGCCTGGAGGGGACTAGCGGGGAGGTACGAGCAGTACTTC | TRBJ2-7 | TRBD2 | TRBV30 | -
CASAGTGGNQPQHF | TGTGCCAGTGCCGGGACAGGGGGCAATCAGCCCCAGCATTTT | TRBJ1-5 | TRBD1 | TRBV19 | -
CASRKPGLGTDTQYF | TGTGCCAGCAGAAAACCGGGACTAGGCACAGATACGCAGTATTTT | TRBJ2-3 | TRBD2 | TRBV6-5 | once
CASSERDTRRYYEQYF | TGTGCCAGCAGTGAACGCGACACCCGGCGGTACTACGAGCAGTACTTC | TRBJ2-7 | - | TRBV2 | -
CASSPKGPDRVISGTQYF | TGCGCCAGCAGCCCCAAAGGACCGGACAGGGTTATTTCGGGGACCCAGTACTTC | TRBJ2-5 | TRBD1 | TRBV5-1 | -
CASSSSGSDEQFF | TGTGCCAGCAGTTCTAGCGGGAGCGATGAGCAGTTCTTC | TRBJ2-1 | TRBD2 | TRBV28 | -
CASGPYRTGMYEQYF | TGTGCCAGCGGTCCCTATAGGACAGGGATGTACGAGCAGTACTTC | TRBJ2-7 | TRBD1 | TRBV7-9 | -
CASSLAKLAGGPYEQFF | TGCGCCAGCAGCTTGGCCAAACTAGCGGGAGGGCCTTATGAGCAGTTCTTC | TRBJ2-1 | TRBD2 | TRBV5-1 | -
CASSLRTGGTDTQYF | TGTGCCAGTAGCCTACGAACAGGGGGCACAGATACGCAGTATTTT | TRBJ2-3 | TRBD1 | TRBV19 | -
CASSYSGTLNTGELFF | TGTGCCAGCAGTTACTCTGGGACCCTTAACACCGGGGAGCTGTTTTTT | TRBJ2-2 | - | TRBV6-5 | -
CASSLNGFGTSSHYEQYF | TGTGCCAGCAGCTTAAATGGATTCGGGACTTCGTCGCACTACGAGCAGTACTTC | TRBJ2-7 | - | TRBV7-3 | once
CASSSGTGFSGPLSYEQYF | TGTGCCAGCAGTTCCGGGACAGGGTTTTCTGGGCCCCTAAGCTACGAGCAGTACTTC | TRBJ2-7 | TRBD1 | TRBV28 | -
CASSAGDRPSGNTIYF | TGTGCCAGCAGCGCCGGGGACAGGCCTTCTGGAAACACCATATATTTT | TRBJ1-3 | TRBD1 | TRBV9 | -
CASSLLGSHYEQYF | TGTGCCAGCAGCTTACTCGGGTCGCACTACGAGCAGTACTTC | TRBJ2-7 | - | TRBV5-4 | once
CASSLKPTGSYEQYF | TGCGCCAGCAGCTTGAAGCCCACCGGCTCCTACGAGCAGTACTTC | TRBJ2-7 | - | TRBV5-1 | -
CASSQEEATSANEKLFF | TGTGCCAGCAGCCAAGAAGAGGCGACATCCGCTAATGAAAAACTGTTTTTT | TRBJ1-4 | - | TRBV4-2 | -
CASSLEGGHGELFF | TGTGCCAGCAGTTTGGAAGGGGGCCACGGGGAGCTGTTTTTT | TRBJ2-2 | TRBD1 | TRBV6-5 | -
CASHDRGRGETQYF | TGTGCCAGTCACGACAGGGGCAGGGGAGAGACCCAGTACTTC | TRBJ2-5 | TRBD1 | TRBV6-1 | -
CASSSTGIRYEQYF | TGTGCCAGCAGTAGTACAGGGATCCGCTACGAGCAGTACTTC | TRBJ2-7 | - | TRBV6-1 | -
CASSLGLGGGGNIQYF | TGTGCCAGCAGCTTAGGTCTAGGGGGAGGAGGAAACATTCAGTACTTC | TRBJ2-4 | - | TRBV11-2 | -